This T cell receptor (beta chain) originates from a study of regulatory T cells in long-lasting Graves disease. Overall study results and limits: Persistent disease samples used TRBV28, TRBJ1-2 and TRBJ2-5 preferentially. TCR diversity was lower in persistent than newly diagnosed Graves' disease.

The table lists this clonotype with many counts. Antigen unknown. Arm-PCR of CDR3 regions and iRepertoire HTBI primers were used to build TCR beta libraries. As processed by the authors: Segment identification across samples yielded about 60 TRBV and roughly 15 TRBJ segments. TCRdb itself ran the multiplex PCR reads through MiXCR, one entry per CDR3 protein. Here the V and J calls rest on TCRdb's processing, not on the authors' analysis. This table has about 320,000 distinct CDR3 sequences, 15% to 20% appearing once. The CDR3 loop spans 16 amino acids. The V gene lost 5 bases and the J gene lost 6 bases, with 17 bases spanning the gap. Time point reported: newly diagnosed GD, antithyroid drugs for less than 3 months. Extracted PBMC RNA gave rise to the TCR library.

J is TRBJ1-6 and V is TRBV12-3 or TRBV12-4; perhaps TRBD1 as D (5 bases). The clonotype comes from a female donor with Graves disease. The sequences come from peripheral blood mononuclear cells (PBMCs), collected at new diagnosis, from a patient treated with antithyroid drugs. In DNA form, the CDR3 reads TGTGCCAGCAGTCCCGGGACTCGGGGCGCTAATTCACCCCTCCACTTT. As protein: CASSPGTRGANSPLHF.